This T cell receptor beta chain was found in a study of beta chain features in type 1 diabetes. About the research overall: Sorted cells from all samples, numbering approximately 110,000,000, were examined. Findings and caveats of the study: Moderate but significant shortening of TCRB CDR3s was recorded in all four CD4+ subsets from Type 1 diabetes patients.

The CDR3 covers 15 residues. Per germline, CDR1 MDHEN and CDR2 SYDVKM. V lost 8 bases to trimming and J lost 4 bases, with 17 bases between them. CD45RO/CCR7/CD25/CD127/CD95/CD27 separated CD4+ naive, central memory, regulatory and stem cell-like memory cells by sorting. With regard to this clone: Its specificity is unknown.

Expressed TCRB transcripts got sequenced, as all isolated RNA was reverse transcribed. Clones were read by immunoSEQ multiplex PCR, and TCRdb kept only the in-frame ones, dropping some. The data contain hundreds of thousands of clones, 30% of them singletons. This TCR came from a man aged 18 to 30 in good health. This chain uses TRBV28 with TRBJ2-2, with D unresolved. The sequenced sample consisted of naive CD4+ T cells from blood. Here the CDR3 reads CASVSPVGSTGELFF. CDR3 DNA: TGTGCCAGCGTATCCCCGGTGGGAAGCACCGGGGAGCTGTTTTTT.